Each of the 28 T cell receptor beta chains below was sequenced from the same sample in a study of identical twins. TCRdb ran MiXCR on the 5' RACE reads and lists one entry per CDR3 protein. The sample comprises some 730,000 distinct CDR3 sequences, about 18% of which are singletons, and under 15% rests with the top ten. The data also belong to a second study, concerning T cells expressing NK-cell markers.

Sequencing used PBMCs. The source is a woman aged 18-29 years in good health.

The chain links TRBV3-1 to TRBJ2-7; D is possibly TRBD1 (5 bases). The CDR3 loop spans 15 amino acids. With 4 bases removed from V and 9 bases from J, the gap between germline ends came to 22 bases. Germline V lookup: CDR1 LGHDT, CDR2 YNNKEL (reference sequence). The CDR3 nucleotides are TGTGCCAGCAGCCTCTCCCAGGGTGGGGCTCGCGGGCAGTACTTC. Its translation: CASSLSQGGARGQYF.

This clonotype came up a few times. The V gene is TRBV5-1, the J gene TRBJ2-1; possibly TRBD1 or TRBD2 for D (7 bases each). CDR3 length: 13 amino acids. Germline values: CDR1 SGHRS, CDR2 YFSETQ. V was clipped by 7 bases and J by 10 bases, with 18 bases between them. CDR3 amino acids: CASGGQGEGEQFF. The CDR3 region has the DNA TGCGCCAGCGGAGGGCAGGGGGAGGGGGAGCAGTTCTTC.

The chain carries TRBV5-1 and TRBJ2-2; 9 positions agree with TRBD1. The CDR3 has 15 amino acids. With V trimmed by 3 bases and J by 7 bases, 7 bases remained unmatched. The germline CDR1 and CDR2 sequences are SGHRS and YFSETQ. The DNA of the CDR3 is TGCGCCAGCAGCTCAACAGGGGGCGCGAACGGGGAGCTGTTTTTT. Translating gives CASSSTGGANGELFF.

V usage is TRBV20-1 and J usage is TRBJ2-5; D might be TRBD1 (5 bases). Germline values: CDR1 DFQATT, CDR2 SNEGSKA (reference sequence). This CDR3 spans 11 amino acids. With 6 bases removed from V and 5 bases from J, the gap between germline ends came to 10 bases. CDR3 coding DNA: TGCAGTGCAGAAAAGGGGGAGACCCAGTACTTC. This codes for CSAEKGETQYF.

This clonotype was counted only a few times. The rearrangement uses TRBV27 and TRBJ2-3, with a possible D match to TRBD2 (6 bases). Trimming cost V 6 bases and J 0 bases, with 16 bases left between them. In germline, CDR1 is MNHEY, CDR2 SMNVEV (reference sequence). The CDR3 has 16 amino acids. Here the CDR3 DNA reads TGTGCCAGCAGCCCCCCCGGGACTCAAAGCACAGATACGCAGTATTTT. This encodes CASSPPGTQSTDTQYF.

The V gene is TRBV14, the J gene TRBJ2-7; 8 positions match TRBD2. Per germline, CDR1 SGHDN and CDR2 FVKESK. V was clipped by 4 bases and J by 4 bases; unmatched bases: 9. CDR3 length: 15 residues. The CDR3 sequence: CASSRGGSGSYEQYF. The DNA of the CDR3 is TGTGCCAGCAGCCGCGGGGGAAGCGGGAGTTACGAGCAGTACTTC. Together with reference TRBV14 and TRBJ2-7, the CDR3 gives the full variable domain: EAGVTQFPSHSVIEKGQTVTLRCDPISGHDNLYWYRRVMGKEIKFLLHFVKESKQDESGMPNNRFLAERTGGTYSTLKVQPAELEDSGVYFCASSRGGSGSYEQYFGPGTRLTVT.

The genes are TRBV6-2 or TRBV6-3 and TRBJ2-2; 8 bases fit TRBD1. V lost 10 bases, J lost 1 base, and 5 bases stayed unmatched. Germline values: CDR1 MNHEY, CDR2 SVGEGT. CDR3 size: 14 residues. CDR3 nucleotide sequence: TGTGCCACCGACAGGGGAGGGAACACCGGGGAGCTGTTTTTT. Residues: CATDRGGNTGELFF.

This clonotype was found many times. The rearrangement links TRBV10-3 to TRBJ2-5, with D tentatively TRBD2 (6 bases). CDR3 length equals 16 residues. The V end lost 6 bases, the J end lost 2 bases, and 19 bases lay between the germline ends. The germline CDR1 and CDR2 sequences are ENHRY and SYGVKD. CDR3 region: CAIRDPDGGVQETQYF. The CDR3 DNA reads TGTGCCATCAGGGATCCCGACGGCGGGGTTCAAGAGACCCAGTACTTC.

There are a few counts of this clonotype. This chain uses TRBV5-1 with TRBJ2-7, with 11 bases aligning to TRBD2. J was trimmed by 2 bases and V by 2 bases; bases with no gene match: 12. The CDR3 is 18 residues long. Germline V gene sequence: CDR1 SGHRS, CDR2 YFSETQ. The CDR3 sequence is CASSFIASGGSLTYEQYF. The CDR3, as DNA: TGCGCCAGCAGCTTCATCGCTAGCGGGGGGTCCCTAACCTACGAGCAGTACTTC.

Only a few counts were recorded for this clonotype. The chain recombines TRBV6-1 with TRBJ2-3; possible D gene TRBD2, 5 bases. Trimming took off 2 bases at V and 0 bases at J, with 9 bases between the two ends. From germline, CDR1 is MNHNS and CDR2 SASEGT. CDR3 length: 15 residues. This chain's CDR3 is CASSEWRTSTDTQYF. The CDR3 DNA follows: TGTGCCAGCAGTGAATGGCGGACTAGCACAGATACGCAGTATTTT.

This clonotype turned up a few times. The chain carries TRBV9 and TRBJ2-7, with 10 bases that match TRBD1. The ends lost 1 base at V and 4 bases at J; junction bases unmatched: 2. Germline CDR1 is SGDLS and CDR2 is YYNGEE. The CDR3 is 14 residues long. CDR3 coding DNA: TGTGCCAGCAGCGTACGACAGGGGGCTTACGAGCAGTACTTC. This sequence encodes CASSVRQGAYEQYF. Full variable domain (missing parts from reference TRBV9 and TRBJ2-7): DSGVTQTPKHLITATGQRVTLRCSPRSGDLSVYWYQQSLDQGLQFLIQYYNGEERAKGNILERFSAQQFPDLHSELNLSSLELGDSALYFCASSVRQGAYEQYFGPGTRLTVT.

V and J are TRBV7-2 and TRBJ2-7, with TRBD1 matching over 7 bases. Trimming cost V 0 bases and J 1 base; bases outside gene matches: 3. The germline CDR1 and CDR2 sequences are SGHTA and FQGNSA. The CDR3 extends over 15 amino acids. For the CDR3, the DNA is TGTGCCAGCAGCTTAGCCTGGGACAGTTCCTACGAGCAGTACTTC. It codes for CASSLAWDSSYEQYF.

This clonotype was recorded a few times. The genes are TRBV6-5 and TRBJ1-1; perhaps TRBD1 as D (5 bases). Per germline, CDR1 MNHEY and CDR2 SVGAGI. The V and J ends lost 2 bases and 1 base respectively, with 14 bases between them. This CDR3 has 16 residues. CDR3 nucleotides: TGTGCCAGCAGTTACCGACTAGACGGGACGAACACTGAAGCTTTCTTT. This gives the protein CASSYRLDGTNTEAFF.

This clonotype was recorded a few times. The CDR3 sequence is CSAQSLGGEMFYEQYF. DNA of the CDR3: TGCAGTGCGCAATCCCTCGGGGGGGAGATGTTCTACGAGCAGTACTTC. This chain joins TRBV20-1 and TRBJ2-7, with 8 nucleotides matching TRBD2. The trim removed 6 bases at V and 3 bases at J, leaving 16 bases unmatched. This CDR3 contains 16 residues. The V gene's germline CDR1 is DFQATT and CDR2 SNEGSKA (reference sequence).

This clonotype was observed a handful of times. This chain connects TRBV14 to TRBJ2-3; 7 bases agree with TRBD2. The CDR3 contains 18 residues. The trim removed 1 base at V and 0 bases at J, leaving 10 bases unmatched. Germline V gene data show CDR1 as SGHDN and CDR2 as FVKESK. The CDR3 DNA sequence: TGTGCCAGCAGCCAAGCCCGGTACTCGGGAGGAAGCACAGATACGCAGTATTTT. Amino acids: CASSQARYSGGSTDTQYF.

In this sample, this clonotype turned up a few times. The chain couples TRBV20-1 to TRBJ2-5; 9 bases match TRBD1. Germline V gene sequence: CDR1 DFQATT, CDR2 SNEGSKA (reference sequence). V lost 6 bases, J lost 4 bases, and 12 bases stayed unmatched. The CDR3 is 15 residues long. CDR3 loop: CSAARRDRDRETQYF. CDR3 bases: TGCAGTGCCGCTCGCCGGGACAGGGATCGAGAGACCCAGTACTTC.

The chain joins TRBV20-1 to TRBJ1-5; possible D gene TRBD1, 5 bases. The CDR3 sequence is 15 residues long. Germline assignment: CDR1 DFQATT and CDR2 SNEGSKA (reference sequence). With 6 bases removed from V and 6 bases from J, the gap between germline ends came to 21 bases. CDR3 in DNA: TGCAGTGCCGGTACCTCCGGGGCTATTGGTCAGCCCCAGCATTTT. Translated: CSAGTSGAIGQPQHF.

To note about this clonotype: Its ends do not fully match the called genes, so a read error is possible. CDR3 sequence reads: CASCQQVGESTGELFF. The CDR3, as DNA: TGTGCCAGCTGCCAGCAGGTGGGGGAGTCGACCGGGGAGCTGTTTTTT. V gene TRBV3-1 combines with J gene TRBJ2-2, with D possibly being TRBD1 or TRBD2 (5 bases each). CDR1 LGHDT and CDR2 YNNKEL come from the germline V gene (reference sequence). The CDR3 totals 16 residues.

This chain connects TRBV12-5 to TRBJ1-1; 10 nucleotides line up with TRBD1. The junction had 5 bases not matched to a gene; V was cut back by 9 bases and J by 7 bases. The CDR3 has 12 residues. Germline V gene data show CDR1 as LGHNT and CDR2 as FRNRAP. CDR3 sequence reads: CASGTGVIEAFF. CDR3 nucleotide sequence: TGTGCTAGCGGGACAGGGGTTATTGAAGCTTTCTTT.

V usage is TRBV12-3 or TRBV12-4 and J usage is TRBJ1-2; possibly TRBD1 for D (6 bases). This CDR3 spans 13 amino acids. V lost 3 bases and J 7 bases, leaving 12 bases between the germline ends. The CDR3: CASSLSGASGYTF. The CDR3 DNA follows: TGTGCCAGCAGTTTGTCAGGGGCAAGTGGCTACACCTTC.

This clonotype turned up a few times. V gene TRBV5-5 combines with J gene TRBJ2-2; 8 nucleotides align to TRBD1. Germline assignment: CDR1 SGHKS and CDR2 YYEKEE (reference sequence). Unmatched junction bases numbered 4, after V lost 5 bases and J lost 4 bases. CDR3 length: 14 amino acids. The CDR3 coding sequence is TGTGCCAGCAGATGGACAGGGCGCACCGGGGAGCTGTTTTTT. This codes for CASRWTGRTGELFF.

The chain uses TRBV12-3 or TRBV12-4 and TRBJ2-3, with a weak D call TRBD1 (6 bases). V was clipped by 5 bases and J by 2 bases, with 14 bases between them. The CDR3 contains 15 residues. The CDR3 bases are TGTGCCAGCAGTCACACAGGGTCCCCCACAGATACGCAGTATTTT. It codes for CASSHTGSPTDTQYF.

V usage is TRBV7-2 and J usage is TRBJ1-2, with a tentative D call TRBD1 (6 bases). Germline V gene lookup returns CDR1 SGHTA and CDR2 FQGNSA. V gave up 0 bases and J gave up 7 bases, with 18 bases separating them. The CDR3 runs to 16 residues. This CDR3 reads CASSLASTGNIGGYTF. In DNA form, the CDR3 reads TGTGCCAGCAGCTTAGCGAGTACAGGGAATATCGGTGGCTACACCTTC.

The chain recombines TRBV5-6 with TRBJ2-7; D is perhaps TRBD2 (5 bases). Germline V lookup: CDR1 SGHDT, CDR2 YYEEEE. The CDR3 contains 13 residues. V lost 6 bases to trimming and J lost 6 bases, with 16 bases between them. CDR3 amino acids: CASTPEAASEQYF. The CDR3 DNA reads as TGTGCCAGCACCCCGGAGGCGGCGTCCGAGCAGTACTTC.

The genes are TRBV6-2 or TRBV6-3 and TRBJ2-7; tentative D call: TRBD2 (5 bases). The CDR3 covers 11 residues. Trimming removed 5 bases from V and 7 bases from J, with 9 bases in between. The germline V gene encodes CDR1 MNHEY and CDR2 SVGEGT. DNA of the CDR3: TGTGCCAGCAGTCGAAAGCGGGAGCAGTACTTC. Protein sequence: CASSRKREQYF.

A few counts support this clonotype. The chain links TRBV12-3 or TRBV12-4 to TRBJ2-7; D perhaps matches TRBD1 (6 bases). This CDR3 comprises 15 residues. V dropped 6 bases and J dropped 2 bases, with 17 bases sitting between them. The DNA of the CDR3 is TGTGCCAGCAGCTACAAACAGGGTTCTCCCTACGAGCAGTACTTC. It encodes CASSYKQGSPYEQYF.

In nucleotides, the CDR3 is TGCGCCAGCAGCTTACAGGGTCCTAAAGCTTTCTTT. Residues: CASSLQGPKAFF. The chain uses TRBV5-1 and TRBJ1-1; a possible D gene is TRBD1 (6 bases). V lost 2 bases and J 9 bases, leaving 11 bases between the germline ends. This CDR3 has 12 residues. Germline V CDR1 and CDR2: SGHRS, YFSETQ.

CDR3 in amino acids: CASRRQWLYGYTF. CDR3 DNA: TGTGCCAGCAGAAGGCAGTGGCTTTATGGCTACACCTTC. V is TRBV6-1 and J is TRBJ1-2; D remains ambiguous. Trimming removed 6 bases at V and 5 bases at J, with 13 bases between. Germline V gene lookup returns CDR1 MNHNS and CDR2 SASEGT. The CDR3 contains 13 residues.